This TCR beta chain appears in the sequencing data of a study of T-cell reconstitution after alpha-beta-depleted transplantation in children. A TCRbeta library incorporating unique molecular identifiers was prepared. TCRdb independently ran MiXCR on the PCR reads; one entry per CDR3 protein. The repertoire has some 400,000 distinct CDR3 sequences, 20% of them found once; the top ten carry 3.8%. Sample: PBMCs from the stem cell graft donor, taken from the stem cell graft. This TCR was recovered from a human donor who donated a stem cell graft to a child with acute myeloid leukemia.

The CDR3 DNA reads TGCAGCGTGTGGGCTAGCGGGAGGCAGTTGACAGATACGCAGTATTTT. Translation gives CSVWASGRQLTDTQYF. This chain uses TRBV29-1 with TRBJ2-3; 11 nucleotides line up with TRBD2. Germline V gene sequence: CDR1 SQVTM, CDR2 ANQGSEA. This CDR3 spans 16 amino acids. With V trimmed by 6 bases and J by 3 bases, 11 bases remained unmatched.